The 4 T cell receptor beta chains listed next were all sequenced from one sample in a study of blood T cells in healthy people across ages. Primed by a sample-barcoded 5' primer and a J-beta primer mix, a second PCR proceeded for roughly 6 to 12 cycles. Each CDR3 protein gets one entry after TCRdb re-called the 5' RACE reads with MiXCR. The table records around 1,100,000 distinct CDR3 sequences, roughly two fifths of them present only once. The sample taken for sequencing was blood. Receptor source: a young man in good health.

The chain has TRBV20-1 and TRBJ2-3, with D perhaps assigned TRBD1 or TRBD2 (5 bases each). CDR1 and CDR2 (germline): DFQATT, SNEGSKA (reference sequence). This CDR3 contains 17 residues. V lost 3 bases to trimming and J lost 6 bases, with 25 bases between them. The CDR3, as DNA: TGCAGTGCTAGCTCGGTGGAGGACAAGCTTGGGGAGGATACGCAGTATTTT. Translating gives CSASSVEDKLGEDTQYF.

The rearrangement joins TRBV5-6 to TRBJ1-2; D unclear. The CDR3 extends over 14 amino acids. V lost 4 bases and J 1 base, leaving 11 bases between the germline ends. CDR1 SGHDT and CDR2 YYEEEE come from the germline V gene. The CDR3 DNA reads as TGTGCCAGCAGCGACTCTAGTGGTAACTATGGCTACACCTTC. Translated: CASSDSSGNYGYTF.

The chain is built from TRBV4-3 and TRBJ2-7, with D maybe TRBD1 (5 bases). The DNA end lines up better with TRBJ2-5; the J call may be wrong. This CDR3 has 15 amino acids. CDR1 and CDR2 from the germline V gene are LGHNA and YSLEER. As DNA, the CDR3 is TGCGCCAGCAGCCAAGACAGGGTATGCTTGGAGACCCAGTACTTC. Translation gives CASSQDRVCLETQYF.

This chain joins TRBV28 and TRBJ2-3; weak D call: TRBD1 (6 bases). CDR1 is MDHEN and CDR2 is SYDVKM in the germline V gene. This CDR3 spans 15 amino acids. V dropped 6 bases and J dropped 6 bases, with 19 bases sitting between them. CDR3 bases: TGTGCCAGCAGCCGTCAGGGGCTAGCAGGGGATACGCAGTATTTT. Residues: CASSRQGLAGDTQYF.